Following are 9 T cell receptor beta chains from one sample sequenced in a study of PD-L1 blockade in urothelial cancer. Noted time point: peripheral blood 6 weeks after treatment start. Libraries were prepared by immunoSEQ multiplex PCR; TCRdb keeps only in-frame clonotypes and omits some of them. The table includes about 130,000 clones, 86% detected once. Specimen: PBMCs, collected around atezolizumab (anti-PD-L1) treatment. The receptors stem from a man aged 50-60 years with urothelial cancer.

This chain links TRBV29-1 with TRBJ1-3; maybe TRBD1 (6 bases). Trimming stripped 2 bases from V and 4 bases from J, with 9 bases between. Germline assignment: CDR1 SQVTM and CDR2 ANQGSEA. This CDR3 is built from 13 residues. The CDR3: CSVESGGGNTIYF. The CDR3 nucleotides are TGCAGCGTTGAATCGGGGGGCGGAAACACCATATATTTT.

The V gene is TRBV5-6, the J gene TRBJ2-3; 8 bases match TRBD2. The CDR3 is 18 residues long. Germline-derived CDR1 and CDR2 are SGHDT and YYEEEE. The junction had 9 bases not matched to a gene; V was cut back by 0 bases and J by 0 bases. This chain's CDR3 is CASSLVLAGGASTDTQYF. DNA for the CDR3: TGTGCCAGCAGCTTGGTTCTGGCGGGAGGAGCTAGCACAGATACGCAGTATTTT.

CDR3: CASSYSAGRTDTQYF. In DNA form, the CDR3 reads TGTGCCAGCAGTTACTCGGCGGGCCGCACAGATACGCAGTATTTT. The rearrangement uses TRBV6-6 and TRBJ2-3, with a tentative D call TRBD2 (5 bases). The germline V gene encodes CDR1 MNHNY and CDR2 SVGAGI (reference sequence). The CDR3 length is 15 residues. V gave up 0 bases and J gave up 1 base, with 8 bases separating them.

J is TRBJ1-4 and V is TRBV7-3; 8 bases align to TRBD1. Germline V gene sequence: CDR1 SGHTA, CDR2 FQGTGA. J gave up 3 bases and V 5 bases, and 8 bases lay outside the gene matches. This CDR3 has 16 residues. CDR3 sequence: CASSMTGDLANEKLFF. For the CDR3, the DNA is TGTGCCAGCAGCATGACAGGGGATTTAGCTAATGAAAAACTGTTTTTT.

The chain links TRBV7-9 to TRBJ2-5; 10 bases align to TRBD2. Per germline, CDR1 SEHNR and CDR2 FQNEAQ (reference sequence). The CDR3 extends over 17 amino acids. J was trimmed by 5 bases and V by 2 bases; bases with no gene match: 11. DNA of the CDR3: TGTGCCAGCAGCTTACCCAAGGGGCTAGCGGGAGCGGAGACCCAGTACTTC. Translated, it gives CASSLPKGLAGAETQYF.

This clone has only one observation. The rearrangement joins TRBV11-2 to TRBJ1-1; a weak D match, TRBD1 (5 bases). In germline, CDR1 is SGHAT, CDR2 FQNNGV. Trimming pared 2 bases from V and 6 bases from J, leaving 10 bases between. The CDR3 spans 13 residues. The CDR3 protein is CASSLMGGAEAFF. CDR3 bases: TGTGCCAGCAGCTTAATGGGGGGGGCTGAAGCTTTCTTT.

This clone showed up just a few times. The CDR3 sequence is CASRHPDSYQPQHF. Written as DNA, the CDR3 is TGTGCCAGCAGGCACCCCGACAGTTATCAGCCCCAGCATTTT. The chain joins TRBV6-6 to TRBJ1-5, with D perhaps TRBD1 (5 bases). V lost 6 bases to trimming and J lost 5 bases, with 14 bases between them. Germline CDR1 and CDR2: MNHNY and SVGAGI (reference sequence). The CDR3 has 14 amino acids.

The chain links TRBV7-9 to TRBJ2-1, with D possibly TRBD1 on 5 matching bases. This CDR3 is built from 17 residues. Per germline, CDR1 SEHNR and CDR2 FQNEAQ (reference sequence). V shed 1 base and J shed 1 base, with 14 bases lying between them. The CDR3 region is CASSLVVGQGSYNEQFF. The CDR3 DNA is TGTGCCAGCAGCTTAGTCGTCGGGCAGGGTTCCTACAATGAGCAGTTCTTC.

CDR3 protein: CASSSMNTEAFF. CDR3 coding DNA: TGTGCCAGCTCATCAATGAACACTGAAGCTTTCTTT. J is TRBJ1-1 and V is TRBV18; D gene uncertain. CDR3 length: 12 amino acids. Trimming removed 5 bases from V and 0 bases from J, with 4 bases in between. CDR1 KGHSH and CDR2 LQKENI come from the germline V gene.